This T cell receptor (beta chain) is drawn from a study of cytomegalovirus exposure and HLA in healthy donors. PCR involved 60 Vbeta and 13 Jbeta primers. Data came from immunoSEQ multiplex PCR; TCRdb stores just in-frame clones and leaves some out. The table has 130,000 to 150,000 clones, about 74% seen once; the top ten hold 4% to 6%. V was shortened by 6 bases and J by 3 bases, with 15 bases between the two germline ends. Germline-derived CDR1 and CDR2 are LNHDA and SQIVND (reference sequence). The CDR3 contains 14 residues. The sequence derives from a woman in her 50s in good health and CMV-seronegative. Sequencing used PBMCs. This rearrangement joins TRBV19 to TRBJ2-7, with D possibly being TRBD1 (6 bases). CDR3 sequence reads: CASRRSGTNYEQYF. The CDR3 nucleotides read TGTGCCAGTAGGAGGTCAGGGACAAACTACGAGCAGTACTTC.